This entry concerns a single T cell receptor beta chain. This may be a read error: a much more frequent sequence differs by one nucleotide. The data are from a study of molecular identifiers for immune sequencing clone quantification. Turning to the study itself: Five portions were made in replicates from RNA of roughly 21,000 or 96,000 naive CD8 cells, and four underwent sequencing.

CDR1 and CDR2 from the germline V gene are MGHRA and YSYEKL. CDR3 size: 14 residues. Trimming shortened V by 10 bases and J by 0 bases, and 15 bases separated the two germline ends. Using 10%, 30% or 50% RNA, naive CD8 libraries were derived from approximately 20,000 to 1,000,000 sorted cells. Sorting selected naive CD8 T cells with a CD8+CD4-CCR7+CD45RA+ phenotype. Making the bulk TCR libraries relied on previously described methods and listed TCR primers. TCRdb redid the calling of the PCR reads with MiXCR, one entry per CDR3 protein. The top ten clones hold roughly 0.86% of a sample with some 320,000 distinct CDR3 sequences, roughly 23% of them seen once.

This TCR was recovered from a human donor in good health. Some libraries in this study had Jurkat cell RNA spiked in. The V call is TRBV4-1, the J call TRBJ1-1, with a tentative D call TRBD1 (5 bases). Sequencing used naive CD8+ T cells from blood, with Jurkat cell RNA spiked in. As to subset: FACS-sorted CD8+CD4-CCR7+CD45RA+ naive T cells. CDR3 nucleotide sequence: TGCGCCAACAGTCTCAGGGCCATGAACACTGAAGCTTTCTTT. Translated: CANSLRAMNTEAFF.